The clone carrying this TCR beta chain was seen repeatedly, ten times or more. Antigen specificity is unknown. The data were taken from a study of HIV-infected children after antiretroviral therapy interruption. Study summary: Recorded EBV and CMV exposure existed for most children. Findings of the study overall: By the end of treatment interruption, naive CD4+ clonality (Gini) increased.

The germline CDR1 and CDR2 sequences are SGDLS and YYNGEE. CDR3 size: 14 residues. V lost 4 bases to trimming and J lost 5 bases; unmatched junction nucleotides: 5. RNA-based 3' RACE libraries used unique molecular identifiers. TCRdb ran MiXCR on the 3' RACE reads and lists one entry per CDR3 protein. The data hold tens of thousands of distinct CDR3 sequences, with about 7% observed a single time. Treatment described: PENTA 11 planned treatment interruption arm or continuous ART arm. At least 24 weeks of at least three-drug ART, in children 2 to 15 years. Specimen: CD45RA+ CD4+ T cells from PBMCs, pooled from several time points, collected from a donor given antiretroviral therapy, either interrupted or continuous. Described subset: naive CD4+ CD45RA+ CD45RO- T cells. The chain has TRBV9 and TRBJ2-3, with 9 nucleotides matching TRBD2. The TCR originated in a pool of human donors with HIV. CDR3 protein: CASSFGTSLDTQYF. The CDR3 DNA reads TGTGCCAGCAGCTTTGGGACTAGCTTAGATACGCAGTATTTT.